One T cell receptor beta chain is described in this entry. This clonotype was counted a few times. This clone's antigen is unknown. Per-base quality was not reported, and no clone a single base away is much larger than it. This sample is drawn from a study of CD8 T cells in Susac syndrome (dated by TCRdb to about 2019). Looking at the study overall: Whether CD8+ T cell activation and differentiation in Susac syndrome was antigen driven was tested using repertoire sequencing. CD8+ T cell repertoire clonality was compared between 11 to 12 healthy donors, some 14 Susac syndrome patients and fewer than 19 multiple sclerosis patients.

The study at large found these results: The number of individuals in the TCR sequencing and HLA analysis was recognized as being relatively small.

High-throughput TCR beta sequencing profiled peripheral blood CD8+ and CD4+ T cells from healthy donors, Susac syndrome patients and multiple sclerosis patients. The multiple sclerosis controls were treatment-naive patients who had stable or active relapsing-remitting disease and met the revised McDonald criteria. CD8+ TEMRA cells were enriched by FACS, while bulk CD8+ and CD4+ T cells were purified by magnetic negative isolation. Blood was drawn into EDTA tubes, processed within 24 hours, and PBMCs were isolated by density gradient centrifugation. PBMCs intended for TCR sequencing were cryopreserved in liquid nitrogen and were subsequently thawed in a 37 degrees C water bath. A purity of at least 90% was achieved for sorted or isolated CD4+, CD8+ and CD8+ TEMRA cells. V gives up 5 bases and J gives up 9 bases, and the segment between their germline ends measures 20 bases. The CDR3, cysteine through phenylalanine, is 15 amino acids long. Only the CDR3 region is kept as DNA, spanning 45 bases read in frame from base 1. Taken from the germline V gene, the CDR1 and CDR2 loops are MNHNS and SASEGT.

RNA was extracted using the RNeasy kit, and roughly 0.45 to 1 microgram was reverse transcribed with random hexamers. The immunoSEQ multiplex PCR assay, which covers 54 Vbeta and 13 Jbeta segments, was used to amplify TCR beta CDR3 regions. PCR amplification bias was corrected by using a synthetic template baseline for primer optimization and computational correction. The authors' pipeline ran thus. Reads were annotated to V, D and J genes per IMGT and analyzed with immunoSEQ Analyzer, keeping only productive sequences. Clonality was computed as one minus Shannon entropy normalized by log2 of the number of productive unique sequences. For each patient and control, public and private clones were evaluated among the 100 most prevalent clones. Susac-specific clones were defined as absent from healthy and MS cohorts, around 980 published viral clones and other ImmuneACCESS disease sequences. TCRdb passed the public sequencing reads through fastp at Q25 and MiXCR, retaining productive beta sequences. When rows share a CDR3 protein, they turn into one entry using the most common DNA and genes. The V and J calls come from TCRdb's annotation, not from the publication. The sample contains 100,000 to 150,000 distinct CDR3 sequences, roughly 76% of them found a single time. The top ten constitute around 0.5% of the sample.

The receptor chain draws on TRBV6-1 and TRBJ2-1; the D gene is possibly TRBD1, with 5 bases matching. The sample consisted of CD8+ T cells from PBMCs. This clonotype was obtained from a human donor with multiple sclerosis. The CDR3 loop reads CASSPNLQGSSEQFF. The DNA sequence reads TGTGCCAGCAGTCCCAACCTTCAGGGATCGAGTGAGCAGTTCTTC.